The present entry profiles one T cell receptor (beta chain) with its context. Its antigen is unidentified. V was shortened by 4 bases and J by 5 bases, with 12 bases between the two germline ends. Germline CDR1 SSHAT, CDR2 FNYEAQ (reference sequence). The length of the CDR3 is 13 residues. This sample was taken from a study of shared clonotypes between healthy human individuals. Across the whole study: Donors, aged 18 to 49, were a couple of women and a few men.

Study observations and caveats: Sampling included only blood; tissue repertoires likely differ.

Sorted-subset replicate PCR reactions contained roughly 200 ng DNA, corresponding to about 30,000 T cell genomes. Sequenced by immunoSEQ multiplex PCR; TCRdb stores in-frame clones only, minus some. Of more than 1.2 million clones listed, around 98.5% are singletons. The TCR sequence derives from a young man in good health. The chain couples TRBV7-7 to TRBJ2-7; TRBD1 is a possible D gene (6 bases). The material sequenced was naive CD4+ T cells sorted from blood. The subset is: CD45RA+ positively selected. The CDR3 is CASSSDRLHEQYF. The CDR3 region has the DNA TGTGCCAGCAGCTCAGACAGGCTCCACGAGCAGTACTTC.